This T cell receptor beta chain was observed in a study of shared clonotypes between healthy human individuals. Concerning this clone itself: Its antigen is as yet unknown.

CDR1 and CDR2 from the germline V gene are LNHNV and YYDKDF (reference sequence). With V trimmed by 3 bases and J by 8 bases, 4 bases remained unmatched. This CDR3 has 14 residues. Ten immunoSEQ deep assay plates served to sequence unsorted PBMC DNA. Measured with immunoSEQ multiplex PCR; TCRdb has only the in-frame clones, and not every one. The table shows about 560,000 clones, with around 77% occurring only once. The study, taken as a whole, reports: Owing to a small donor count, the genetic and exposure-history diversity represented was limited.

Material for sequencing was PBMCs. This clonotype was sampled from a woman aged 40 to 55 in good health. Some clones in this sample may be carry-over from other donors' samples. This chain joins TRBV15 and TRBJ1-2, with TRBD1 matching over 12 bases. CDR3 protein: CATSRGQGAGGYTF. The CDR3 DNA follows: TGTGCCACCAGCAGGGGACAGGGGGCGGGAGGCTACACCTTC.